This T cell receptor (beta chain) was retrieved from a study of cytomegalovirus exposure and HLA in healthy donors. As for the study in general: Earlier work reported 100 million or so unique TCR beta sequences from 150 million to 200 million T cells.

Findings of the study overall: Most of the TCR beta V segments (in an earlier analysis) were productive either about 87% or about 30% of the time. 164 TCR beta chains were listed as cytomegalovirus-associated.

Comment on this clone: Antigen: not known.

The PCR was carried out with 60 Vbeta primers and 13 Jbeta primers. Clones were read by immunoSEQ multiplex PCR, and TCRdb kept only the in-frame ones, dropping some. The top ten clones hold 1.5% to 2% of a sample with about 160,000 clones, approximately 75% of them seen once. The germline V gene has CDR1 SEHNR and CDR2 FQNEAQ (reference sequence). Trimming removed 4 bases from V and 2 bases from J, with 12 bases in between. The CDR3 has 15 amino acids. The chain links TRBV7-9 to TRBJ1-5, with D maybe TRBD1 (6 bases). The sequence derives from a woman under 30 in good health and CMV-seronegative. The sample comprised PBMCs. The CDR3 DNA reads TGTGCCAGCAGCTCCCAGGGGAGCGGCAATCAGCCCCAGCATTTT. Translating it yields CASSSQGSGNQPQHF.